These 24 T cell receptor beta chains share one sample of origin, sequenced in a study of neurological immune-mediated disorders. TCRdb reanalysed the 5' RACE reads using MiXCR and keeps one entry per CDR3 protein. The sample shows over 45,000 distinct CDR3 sequences, 2.5% to 3.5% of them seen only once. Sequencing was carried out using PBMCs. The receptors shown here come from a woman in her forties or fifties with multiple sclerosis.

This clonotype was counted ten times or more. The chain recombines TRBV12-3 or TRBV12-4 with TRBJ2-7; D gene unclear. The CDR3 is 11 amino acids. V was cut by 3 bases and J by 6 bases, with 6 bases left in between. The CDR3 sequence: CASSFDTEQYF. The CDR3 DNA reads as TGTGCCAGCAGTTTCGATACCGAGCAGTACTTC.

This clonotype appeared many times. The chain is built from TRBV7-9 and TRBJ1-1; possibly TRBD1 for D (6 bases). Germline CDR1 is SEHNR and CDR2 is FQNEAQ (reference sequence). The length of the CDR3 is 17 residues. Trimming cost V 2 bases and J 4 bases, with 20 bases left between them. The CDR3 loop is CASSLQSLVGGGTEAFF. CDR3 coding DNA: TGTGCCAGCAGCTTACAGTCTTTGGTCGGGGGCGGCACTGAAGCTTTCTTT. Full variable domain (missing parts from reference TRBV7-9 and TRBJ1-1): DTGVSQNPRHKITKRGQNVTFRCDPISEHNRLYWYRQTLGQGPEFLTYFQNEAQLEKSRLLSDRFSAERPKGSFSTLEIQRTEQGDSAMYLCASSLQSLVGGGTEAFFGQGTRLTVV.

This clonotype occurred many times. The CDR3, as DNA: TGTGCCAGCAGCTCTACTAGCACCGGAGGGCATGAGCAGTTCTTC. Its protein product is CASSSTSTGGHEQFF. The chain uses TRBV7-9 and TRBJ2-1; TRBD2 might be the D (6 bases). The CDR3 spans 15 residues. CDR1 is SEHNR and CDR2 is FQNEAQ in the germline V gene (reference sequence). The ends were cut back, 4 bases at V and 8 bases at J, with 18 bases in the middle.

As to this clonotype: The junction shows a germline mismatch at one end, possibly a read error. The chain joins TRBV5-1 to TRBJ1-6; the D gene is possibly TRBD1 (5 bases). The CDR3 runs 16 residues. Germline V gives CDR1 SGHRS, CDR2 YFSETQ. The CDR3 nucleotides read TGCGCCAGCAGCCCCCTCCCGGGGGAGGGGAGGTCAACCCTCAACTTT. Translated, it gives CASSPLPGEGRSTLNF.

This clonotype was recorded at least ten times. The rearrangement uses TRBV6-1 and TRBJ1-2; D unresolved. CDR1 is MNHNS, CDR2 SASEGT, per germline. With 2 bases removed from V and 3 bases from J, the gap between germline ends came to 13 bases. This CDR3 is built from 15 residues. CDR3 bases: TGTGCCAGCAGTGAACTACGCGGGGTCGACTATGGCTACACCTTC. Translation: CASSELRGVDYGYTF.

This clonotype came up many times. This chain joins TRBV7-2 and TRBJ2-7; TRBD2 agrees at 9 bases. Germline values: CDR1 SGHTA, CDR2 FQGNSA. This CDR3 has 16 amino acids. Germline trimming cut 0 bases from V and 2 bases from J; bases unmatched to any gene: 5. The chain's CDR3 is CASSLAGTSQPYEQYF. The CDR3 region has the DNA TGTGCCAGCAGCTTAGCCGGGACTAGCCAACCCTACGAGCAGTACTTC.

With regard to this clonotype: A much larger clone is a single base away; this may be a read error. The genes are TRBV28 and TRBJ2-7, with a weak D call TRBD1 (7 bases). Germline CDR1 is MDHEN and CDR2 is SYDVKM. Trimming removed 4 bases at V and 7 bases at J, with 14 bases between. There are 13 residues in the CDR3. The CDR3 nucleotides are TGTGCCAGCAGTTCAGGGGGGCTGGAAGAGCAGTACTTC. Amino acid sequence: CASSSGGLEEQYF.

Ten or more counts support this clonotype. The V gene is TRBV7-2, the J gene TRBJ2-2; D unclear. Germline V lookup: CDR1 SGHTA, CDR2 FQGNSA. V was trimmed by 2 bases and J by 7 bases, leaving 14 bases between them. CDR3 length equals 15 residues. This chain's CDR3 is CASSLLVERGGELFF. The CDR3 DNA reads TGTGCCAGCAGCTTATTAGTGGAGAGAGGCGGGGAGCTGTTTTTT.

This clonotype has at least ten counts. The chain combines TRBV10-3 with TRBJ2-3, with D possibly TRBD2 on 5 matching bases. This CDR3 contains 13 residues. V lost 10 bases and J 3 bases, leaving 14 bases between the germline ends. Germline lookup yields CDR1 ENHRY and CDR2 SYGVKD. The CDR3 sequence is CATGLIGTDTQYF. The CDR3, as DNA: TGTGCCACCGGACTGATTGGGACAGATACGCAGTATTTT.

Many counts were recorded for this clonotype. The V gene is TRBV25-1, the J gene TRBJ2-1; a possible D gene is TRBD1 (6 bases). CDR1 MGHDK and CDR2 SYGVNS come from the germline V gene. With 6 bases removed from V and 4 bases from J, the gap between germline ends came to 13 bases. The CDR3 covers 14 residues. CDR3 residues: CASSGQPGYNEQFF. DNA for the CDR3: TGTGCCAGCAGCGGACAGCCGGGGTACAATGAGCAGTTCTTC.

This clonotype was picked up many times. J is TRBJ1-1 and V is TRBV4-2; TRBD1 is a possible D gene (6 bases). The CDR3 runs to 14 residues. Germline V CDR1 and CDR2: LGHNA, YNFKEQ. Deletions cut 2 bases from V and 3 bases from J, with 10 bases between. CDR3 bases: TGTGCCAGCAGCCAATGGGGGGCTGACACTGAAGCTTTCTTT. Translated: CASSQWGADTEAFF.

Only a few counts were recorded for this clonotype. The chain combines TRBV5-4 with TRBJ1-2; the D gene is possibly TRBD1 (6 bases). This CDR3 has 14 amino acids. The germline V gene encodes CDR1 SGHNT and CDR2 YYREEE (reference sequence). Trimming left V 5 bases short and J 7 bases short, with 18 bases between. CDR3 sequence (DNA): TGTGCCAGCAGGTCCCCCACCGGACAGTTTGGCTACACCTTC. This gives the protein CASRSPTGQFGYTF.

This clonotype was detected many times. The chain uses TRBV4-2 and TRBJ2-7; D is tentatively TRBD1 or TRBD2 (6 bases each). Trimming stripped 4 bases from V and 5 bases from J, with 21 bases between. The CDR3 covers 16 residues. Germline V gives CDR1 LGHNA, CDR2 YNFKEQ. Written as DNA, the CDR3 is TGTGCCAGCAGCCCCGCCCCTAGCGCCTCAGGGGACGAGCAGTACTTC. This sequence encodes CASSPAPSASGDEQYF.

The sample holds many counts of this clonotype. The rearrangement uses TRBV7-2 and TRBJ2-5; the match to TRBD1 covers 9 bases. The CDR3 totals 16 residues. After removal of 5 bases from V and 4 bases from J, the junction contained 11 bases not matched to a gene. Germline V gives CDR1 SGHTA, CDR2 FQGNSA. The CDR3 loop is CASSLPGQGVRETQYF. For the CDR3, the DNA is TGTGCCAGCAGCCTACCGGGACAGGGAGTTCGAGAGACCCAGTACTTC.

There are many counts of this clonotype. CDR3 in DNA: TGCAGTGCTCGTCAACCAGGGGGCCGGGAGACCCAGTACTTC. Its protein product is CSARQPGGRETQYF. V and J are TRBV20-1 and TRBJ2-5; the match to TRBD1 covers 8 bases. From germline, CDR1 is DFQATT and CDR2 SNEGSKA (reference sequence). Losses at the gene ends were 5 bases for V and 5 bases for J; bases not matched to a gene: 10. The CDR3 totals 14 residues.

The sample holds many counts of this clonotype. This sequence joins TRBV4-1 and TRBJ2-1; 10 bases agree with TRBD2. Germline V gene lookup returns CDR1 MGHRA and CDR2 YSYEKL. V dropped 4 bases and J dropped 5; count of bases not matched to a gene: 5. The CDR3 is made up of 15 amino acids. The CDR3 nucleotides are TGCGCCAGCAGCCTGGGGCTAGCGGGGGACAATGAGCAGTTCTTC. Encoded protein: CASSLGLAGDNEQFF.

This clonotype was observed many times. The chain combines TRBV20-1 with TRBJ1-2, with TRBD1 matching 7 bases. The CDR3 is 12 residues long. V shed 6 bases, J shed 7 bases, and the junction held 8 bases outside the gene matches. From germline, CDR1 is DFQATT and CDR2 SNEGSKA (reference sequence). The CDR3 DNA sequence: TGCAGTGCACCCACAGGGGCGGGTGGCTACACCTTC. Translated, it gives CSAPTGAGGYTF.

This clonotype came up many times. V usage is TRBV27 and J usage is TRBJ1-2, with D uncertain. In germline, CDR1 is MNHEY, CDR2 SMNVEV (reference sequence). The CDR3 length is 14 residues. V lost 4 bases and J lost 3, with 12 bases in between. The DNA of the CDR3 is TGTGCCAGCAGTTCCTCTGCGGAGGACTATGGCTACACCTTC. Amino acids: CASSSSAEDYGYTF.

This clonotype has ten or more counts. V is TRBV20-1 and J is TRBJ1-1; 9 bases line up with TRBD1. V lost 7 bases to trimming and J lost 6 bases; unmatched junction nucleotides: 6. CDR3 length equals 12 residues. Germline CDR1 and CDR2: DFQATT and SNEGSKA (reference sequence). CDR3 region: CSVGQGGPEAFF. The CDR3 DNA is TGCAGTGTGGGACAGGGAGGTCCTGAAGCTTTCTTT.

The sample holds many counts of this clonotype. This chain links TRBV20-1 with TRBJ1-6; TRBD1 might be the D (6 bases). The CDR3 consists of 14 residues. In germline, CDR1 is DFQATT, CDR2 SNEGSKA (reference sequence). Deletions cut 3 bases from V and 7 bases from J, with 13 bases between. The CDR3 region is CSARARGPNSPLHF. CDR3 bases: TGCAGTGCTAGGGCCAGGGGCCCGAATTCACCCCTCCACTTT.

This clonotype was detected many times. This sequence joins TRBV5-6 and TRBJ1-1, with D unresolved. This CDR3 contains 15 residues. Germline CDR1 SGHDT, CDR2 YYEEEE. V was clipped by 2 bases and J by 1 base, with 12 bases between them. CDR3: CASSLSLRRNTEAFF. CDR3 in DNA: TGTGCCAGCAGCTTATCCCTACGAAGGAACACTGAAGCTTTCTTT.

The table lists this clonotype with a few counts. A much larger clone sits a single nucleotide away, making a read error possible. The chain combines TRBV20-1 with TRBJ1-3; D is uncertain. This CDR3 is 14 amino acids long. Germline lookup yields CDR1 DFQATT and CDR2 SNEGSKA (reference sequence). CDR3 residues: CSASTGSSGKTIYF. Written as DNA, the CDR3 is TGCAGTGCTAGTACCGGTAGCTCTGGAAAAACCATATATTTT.

This clonotype was counted between two and nine times. This CDR3 is CASSLDIGRLSSYNEQFF. For the CDR3, the DNA is TGTGCCAGCAGCTTAGATATTGGCAGACTAAGCTCCTACAATGAGCAGTTCTTC. The rearrangement uses TRBV5-4 and TRBJ2-1, with D tentatively TRBD2 (5 bases). Germline V gene lookup returns CDR1 SGHNT and CDR2 YYREEE (reference sequence). The CDR3 is 18 amino acids. V was pared by 2 bases and J by 0 bases, with 18 bases between.

This clonotype was observed at least ten times. The rearrangement links TRBV5-1 to TRBJ2-3; 8 positions match TRBD2. V trimming: 0 bases; J trimming: 0 bases; junction bases outside the gene matches: 6. CDR1 SGHRS and CDR2 YFSETQ come from the germline V gene. The CDR3 runs 17 residues. The CDR3 DNA sequence: TGCGCCAGCAGCTTGGGGCCGGGGGGGGCAAGCACAGATACGCAGTATTTT. This sequence encodes CASSLGPGGASTDTQYF.